Below, one T cell receptor (beta chain) is given with its context. Its cognate antigen has yet to be identified. No clone much larger than this one lies a single base away; base qualities are absent. This entry is derived from a study of cytomegalovirus exposure and HLA in healthy donors (dated by TCRdb to the late 2010s). Concerning the study at large: In an earlier analysis of 450 to 750 of the donors, about 260 Gb of sequence data and 90 million to 120 million unique TCR beta sequences from roughly 200 million T cells were reported. An early release covering roughly 600 HLA-typed donors comprised 300 to 350 gigabases of sequencing data and around 85 million unique TCR sequences. The genetic ancestry cluster associated with self-reported Caucasian donors included over 80% of the 300 to 400 genotyped donors. The study was designed to test whether signatures of past pathogen exposure could be identified by cataloging public T cell receptors. The study used immunosequencing to profile the T cell repertoires of 670 or so subjects and linked those repertoires to cytomegalovirus serostatus. A separate validation cohort of more than 100 different subjects was used in addition to the approximately 700-subject first cohort. The study combined high-throughput TCR immunosequencing, statistical association of individual TCRs with disease status, and machine learning to predict cytomegalovirus infection status. To study patterns of TCR occurrence, a later analysis re-analyzed previously published TCR beta repertoires from several hundred donors and added high-resolution HLA genotyping. Rather than using new phenotypic data, the later analysis identified candidate immune exposures from TCR beta sequences and from how often those sequences occurred across donors. In an earlier analysis of about 590 of the donors, high-throughput TCR beta sequencing was used to judge whether each TCR beta V gene segment behaved as functional or pseudogenic. Donor age, sex, ethnicity and CMV serostatus were collected together with the repertoire data. A later genetic analysis used genome-wide SNP genotypes for about three fifths of the 666 donors, treating that subset as a discovery cohort. Every repertoire in the discovery cohort had been generated on one and the same sequencing platform. Both class I and class II loci were covered by HLA typing, at four-digit resolution. Typing coverage differed by locus: A, B, C, DRB1 and DQB1 were typed in roughly 620-630 donors, DQA1 in roughly 500, DPA1 in around 580, and DPB1 in 450 to 480. Because of strong linkage in the cohort, roughly five DR-DQ haplotypes were treated as single units for association and clustering. On average, roughly 240,000 unique TCR beta nucleotide sequences were sequenced per donor among a few hundred genotyped donors of the cohort, with about 19% of those sequences being non-productive.

The cohort comprised around 690 healthy bone marrow donors. At the time of sampling, all cohort members were nominally healthy, though unrecorded immune exposures were likely present. The donor tested CMV seropositive and was one of the 289 seropositive cohort members. A peripheral blood sample was provided by each donor, and peripheral blood mononuclear cells were used for TCR beta sequencing. Genomic DNA was extracted from the blood cell samples with the Qiagen DNeasy Blood Extraction Kit. General conclusions and limits of the study: Roughly uniform sequencing depth across donors was assumed in presence/absence analyses, although this assumption may not hold. In a later genetic analysis, fewer N-insertions in productive TCRs were reported among donors in an Asian-associated ancestry cluster than the approximately 710-donor mean. The authors suggested that the approach could potentially be extended to other disease states and immunological phenotypes. The study gave a list of 150 to 200 TCR beta chains associated with cytomegalovirus. In a later analysis, most CMV-associated TCR beta chains were found to appear HLA-restricted, with HLA associations seemingly driven largely by CMV exposure. A further reported finding was that TCR beta sequences accurately predicted the HLA-A and HLA-B alleles for most subjects in the first cohort. A later analysis associated roughly 17,000 TCR beta sequences with specific HLA alleles at a false discovery rate of 0.05. Several of the top co-occurrence clusters appeared to be linked to parvovirus B19, influenza, CMV and Epstein-Barr virus, according to a later analysis. Only TCR beta chains were sequenced in this cohort, and the absence of alpha or paired-chain data limited detectable features. Because some donors lacked HLA typing at each locus, the association tests relied only on the typed subset. The only immune exposure information available for the cohort was CMV serostatus. Assigning TCR associations to individual alleles was difficult when HLA alleles, especially DR and DQ, strongly co-occurred. An earlier analysis of approximately 540 of the donors showed that most TCR beta V segments appeared in productive rearrangements either about 90% or about 30% of the time, which broadly matched IMGT annotations. Because the 87-base-pair reads could not distinguish some IMGT-functional V segments, including TRBV6-2 and TRBV6-3, those segments were excluded. Cytomegalovirus status was reported to be diagnosed by the classifier with high specificity and sensitivity in both the original and validation cohorts. In vitro tests confirmed that a few of the cytomegalovirus-associated TCR beta chains recognize cytomegalovirus antigens. Correlated functional status among segregating V segments might reflect linkage disequilibrium, but an unknown experimental factor could not be ruled out. V-gene and J-gene trimming of TCR beta chains was associated with a missense DCLRE1C variant in a later genetic analysis, and the association was replicated in an independent cohort. Because counts were too low, roughly 18 rarely observed V segments, including chromosome 9 orphons, were left out of the earlier analysis of several hundred of the donors. Most TCR sequences were observed very rarely across donors, whereas some public TCRs were present in many individuals. The sequencing pipeline was judged likely to have produced a cluster of highly shared sequence variants as a technical artifact. In a later analysis, HLA-associated TCR beta chains showed more clonal expansion and lower generation probabilities than non-associated chains that were equally common. A later analysis found that TCR association rates varied across HLA loci, with DRB1 alleles showing the most associated TCRs and HLA-C alleles the fewest.

The library came from the immunoSEQ multiplex PCR assay. The multiplex PCR relied on a mix of 60 forward primers for TCR Vbeta segments and 13 reverse primers for TCR Jbeta segments. The CDR3 region of rearranged TCR beta genes was amplified from genomic DNA by a multiplex PCR assay. Amplified TCR beta libraries were sequenced as 87-base-pair reads on the Illumina HiSeq System. Regarding the original processing steps: In a later analysis, tens of millions of unique TCR beta chains were counted across the roughly 610 repertoires, and roughly 11 million of these chains were shared by at least two donors. Raw reads were error-corrected and collapsed into unique sequences with a nearest-neighbor algorithm that merged closely related sequences to remove PCR and sequencing errors. CDR3 sequences were aligned to IMGT reference sequences to assign V, D and J gene segments. For a sequence to be retained, a match of at least six nucleotides to both a V gene segment and a J gene segment was required. Rearrangements were called productive when the CDR3 lacked stop codons and stayed in frame with V and J; all others were non-productive. Following IMGT convention, CDR3 was defined as the stretch from the second conserved V-encoded cysteine to the conserved J-encoded phenylalanine. In an earlier analysis of more than 550 of the donors, sequences lacking an unambiguous match to a single V gene segment were excluded. In an earlier analysis of several hundred of the donors, V segments were called functional above 56.7% productive rearrangements and were called segregating when the between-donor standard deviation exceeded 5%. A statistical classification framework was developed to diagnose cytomegalovirus status using the catalog of TCR beta chain sequences. V and J gene assignment, in a later analysis, came from comparing TCR nucleotide sequences with IMGT/GENE-DB human TR gene sequences. In a later analysis, CDR3 sequences and most-parsimonious VDJ recombination scenarios were assigned using the TCRdist pipeline. In a later analysis, each TCR beta chain was defined by its CDR3 amino acid sequence together with its V-gene family, and reads lacking a unique V-gene family were excluded. As a way to deal with suspected cross-contamination and a sequencing artifact, a later analysis dropped hundreds of nucleotide sequences that were highly shared and had low generation probability. For each public chain, a later analysis derived a clonal expansion index from normalized ranks of inferred template counts within each repertoire. In a later analysis, generation probabilities were computed with a VDJ recombination model fitted to out-of-frame rearrangements, and the resulting probabilities were checked against IGoR. In a later analysis, TCR-TCR, TCR-HLA and TCR-CMV co-occurrence was scored with hypergeometric tests, and a repertoire-size bias correction was applied to TCR pairs. In a later analysis, false discovery rates were estimated by permuting HLA or CMV assignments 20 times. In a later analysis, co-occurring TCRs were grouped using DBSCAN, with TCRdist sequence similarity added in when clustering inside HLA-allele-positive subsets. Co-occurrence clustering excluded repertoires with fewer than 30,000 or more than 120,000 public chains, plus five with anomalous nucleotide sharing. Here the immuneACCESS table is served through TCRdb, limited to in-frame sequences with V and J called. Missing clones are a known gap in these copies; in checked studies unresolved V genes cover under half, and the rest lacks a known reason. The D gene and trimming were derived from the DNA, and the V and J assignments and clone size from that table. This sample lists over 150,000 clones; 60% to 80% were detected once. More than 10% of the sample is taken by the ten largest.

The CDR3 holds 14 amino acids from the cysteine to the phenylalanine. The sequence is cut down to CDR3 DNA, 42 bases in frame from base 1. Trimming takes 3 bases from V and 6 bases from J, and the germline ends sit 11 bases apart. The germline V gene yields KGHSH for CDR1 and LQKENI for CDR2. The chain is assembled from TRBV18 and TRBJ1-4; the best D guess is TRBD1, with 6 bases matching. This TCR came from a man aged 30-40 years in good health and CMV-seropositive. Sequenced sample: PBMCs. CDR3 sequence: CASSPGRGYEKLFF. The DNA reads TGTGCCAGCTCACCGGGCAGGGGATATGAAAAACTGTTTTTT. Beyond the CDR3, the reference TRBV18 and TRBJ1-4 genes provide the residues; the full variable domain reads: NAGVMQNPRHLVRRRGQEARLRCSPMKGHSHVYWYRQLPEEGLKFMVYLQKENIIDESGMPKERFSAEFPKEGPSILRIQQVVRGDSAAYFCASSPGRGYEKLFFGSGTQLSVL.